The rows below give T cell receptor beta chains drawn from one sample of a study of control samples from healthy donors and cancer patients. Using immunoSEQ multiplex PCR, the repertoire was profiled, and TCRdb retains in-frame clones only, with some absent. The table records 95,000 to 150,000 clones, roughly 84% of them present only once. The sample comprised blood. The receptors stem from a man in his late teens or twenties in good health. Both conserved end residues are part of each CDR3. D genes are given only for firm matches. Clone size, where shown, is once, few, many, or a class for clones that have expanded.

V gene	J gene	D gene	clone size	CDR3 protein	CDR3 DNA
TRBV10-1	TRBJ2-1	NA	NA	CASSEQYGLEQFF	TGCGCCAGCAGTGAGCAATATGGTCTGGAGCAGTTCTTC
TRBV2	TRBJ2-4	NA	NA	CASSEIGENIQYF	TGTGCCAGCAGTGAAATTGGGGAAAACATTCAGTACTTC
TRBV12-1	TRBJ2-1	NA	NA	CASSFAGTSRPIHTSSYNEQFF	TGTGCCAGCAGCTTCGCCGGGACTAGCCGCCCGATCCATACGAGCTCCTACAATGAGCAGTTCTTC
TRBV5-1	TRBJ2-1	TRBD2	NA	CASSLVAGVYYNEQFF	TGCGCCAGCAGCTTGGTGGCGGGAGTATATTACAATGAGCAGTTCTTC
TRBV5-1	TRBJ2-7	NA	NA	CASSLAGRQGSSYEQYF	TGCGCCAGCAGCTTGGCCGGTAGGCAGGGCTCATCCTACGAGCAGTACTTC
TRBV27	TRBJ1-2	TRBD1	NA	CASSPTQYRGETF	TGTGCCAGCAGTCCGACCCAGTACAGGGGCGAAACCTTC
TRBV18	TRBJ2-7	NA	NA	CASSFTGTEPLEQYF	TGTGCCAGCTCATTCACCGGGACGGAGCCTCTCGAGCAGTACTTC
TRBV28	TRBJ1-1	TRBD1	NA	CASYDRGRTEAFF	TGTGCCAGTTACGACAGGGGGCGGACTGAAGCTTTCTTT
TRBV5-1	TRBJ1-1	TRBD1	NA	CASSLGQGEAFF	TGCGCCAGCAGCTTGGGACAGGGTGAAGCTTTCTTT
TRBV3-1/TRBV3-2	TRBJ2-7	NA	NA	CASSQAGRPYEQYF	TGTGCCAGCAGCCAAGCTGGCAGACCGTACGAGCAGTACTTC
TRBV5-1	TRBJ1-1	NA	NA	CASSFGGTGNEAFF	TGCGCCAGCAGCTTTGGGGGGACTGGTAACGAAGCTTTCTTT
TRBV7-9	TRBJ2-1	NA	NA	CASSLGTGAIHNEQFF	TGTGCCAGCAGCTTAGGAACGGGAGCAATCCACAATGAGCAGTTCTTC
TRBV28	TRBJ1-4	NA	NA	CASSSPDTNEKLFF	TGTGCCAGCAGTTCCCCGGACACTAATGAAAAACTGTTTTTT
TRBV4-3	TRBJ2-1	NA	few	CASSQEGGTGGYEQFF	TGCGCCAGCAGCCAAGAAGGGGGAACCGGGGGATATGAGCAGTTCTTC
TRBV10-3	TRBJ2-3	TRBD2	once	CAIHQAGGNTQYF	TGTGCCATCCACCAGGCGGGAGGAAATACGCAGTATTTT
TRBV5-4	TRBJ2-5	NA	NA	CASSFPTGQETQYF	TGTGCCAGCAGCTTCCCGACAGGCCAAGAGACCCAGTACTTC
TRBV6-4	TRBJ2-1	TRBD2	NA	CASSQRWGGSEQFF	TGTGCCAGCAGCCAACGATGGGGCGGGAGTGAGCAGTTCTTC
TRBV4-1	TRBJ2-1	NA	NA	CASSQDQARGHNEQFF	TGCGCCAGCAGCCAAGACCAGGCCAGGGGTCACAATGAGCAGTTCTTC
TRBV19	TRBJ2-6	NA	NA	CASSKQGRGSGANVLTF	TGTGCCAGTAGTAAACAGGGGAGGGGATCTGGGGCCAACGTCCTGACTTTC
TRBV5-4	TRBJ1-2	NA	NA	CASSLIIGHGYTF	TGTGCCAGCAGCTTGATTATAGGGCATGGCTACACCTTC
TRBV11-2	TRBJ1-5	NA	once	CASSPSTGNQPQHF	TGTGCCAGCAGCCCCTCGACAGGAAATCAGCCCCAGCATTTT
TRBV4-1	TRBJ1-2	NA	NA	CASSHLGPRGYGYTF	TGCGCCAGCAGCCATCTTGGACCGCGGGGCTATGGCTACACCTTC
TRBV11-2	TRBJ2-3	TRBD1	NA	CASSLGQGSTDTQYF	TGTGCCAGCAGCCTCGGACAGGGTAGCACAGATACGCAGTATTTT
TRBV5-1	TRBJ1-3	NA	NA	CASSIRPWGPEATGNTIYF	TGCGCCAGCAGCATCCGACCCTGGGGCCCCGAAGCGACTGGAAACACCATATATTTT
TRBV5-1	TRBJ1-1	TRBD1	NA	CASSSYGGTGGPDTEAFF	TGCGCCAGCAGCTCCTATGGCGGGACAGGGGGTCCCGACACTGAAGCTTTCTTT
TRBV28	TRBJ1-1	NA	NA	CASSPPGLMNTEAFF	TGTGCCAGCAGCCCTCCGGGCCTCATGAACACTGAAGCTTTCTTT
TRBV3-1/TRBV3-2	TRBJ2-1	NA	NA	CASSQDRYNEQFF	TGTGCCAGCAGCCAAGACAGGTACAATGAGCAGTTCTTC
TRBV9	TRBJ1-1	NA	NA	CASSGGRMNTEAFF	TGTGCCAGCAGCGGGGGACGGATGAACACTGAAGCTTTCTTT
TRBV6-2/TRBV6-3	TRBJ1-1	NA	NA	CASSYPEGFGMNTEAFF	TGTGCCAGCAGTTACCCGGAAGGGTTCGGGATGAACACTGAAGCTTTCTTT
TRBV6-5	TRBJ2-7	TRBD1	few	CASSTGTGPSYEQYF	TGTGCCAGCTCTACCGGGACAGGGCCCTCCTACGAGCAGTACTTC
TRBV5-1	TRBJ1-1	NA	NA	CASSLVRPPNTEAFF	TGCGCCAGCAGCTTGGTCCGGCCCCCGAACACTGAAGCTTTCTTT
TRBV5-1	TRBJ2-7	TRBD2	NA	CASSLVTGGDLNEQYF	TGCGCCAGCAGCTTGGTGACGGGGGGAGACCTTAACGAGCAGTACTTC
TRBV30	TRBJ1-1	NA	NA	CAWNLISGGNTEAFF	TGTGCCTGGAACCTTATTTCTGGGGGAAACACTGAAGCTTTCTTT
TRBV6-5	TRBJ2-5	TRBD1	NA	CASRILGTGKETQYF	TGTGCCAGCAGAATTTTGGGGACAGGGAAAGAGACCCAGTACTTC
TRBV4-3	TRBJ2-2	NA	NA	CASSPTGIVDGRNTGELFF	TGCGCCAGCAGCCCGACGGGAATCGTAGACGGACGGAACACCGGGGAGCTGTTTTTT
TRBV11-3	TRBJ2-3	NA	NA	CASSLRHPDTQYF	TGTGCCAGCAGCCTGCGACACCCAGATACGCAGTATTTT
TRBV4-1	TRBJ1-2	NA	NA	CASSQGENYGYTF	TGCGCCAGCAGCCAGGGAGAAAACTATGGCTACACCTTC
TRBV7-2	TRBJ2-2	TRBD1	NA	CASSPPRRGLNTGELFF	TGTGCCAGCAGCCCCCCCCGCAGGGGGCTCAACACCGGGGAGCTGTTTTTT